Following are 9 T cell receptor beta chains from one sample sequenced in a study of regulatory T cells in long-lasting Graves disease. For TCR beta, libraries came from iRepertoire HTBI primers and Arm-PCR of CDR3 regions. MiXCR, applied by TCRdb to the multiplex PCR reads, yields one record per CDR3 protein. The sample has about 420,000 distinct CDR3 sequences, less than 25% seen once. Regarding time point: persistent/refractory GD, antithyroid drugs over 5 years with positive TRAb. The TCR library was made from RNA that had been extracted from PBMCs in TRIzol. The sample consisted of peripheral blood mononuclear cells (PBMCs), taken when the disease was refractory, from a patient treated with antithyroid drugs. The receptors were gathered from a female donor with Graves disease.

V and J are TRBV5-1 and TRBJ2-5, with TRBD2 identical over 9 bases. The germline gives CDR1 SGHRS, CDR2 YFSETQ. This CDR3 spans 15 amino acids. V was pared by 3 bases and J by 5 bases, with 8 bases of the junction left unmatched. CDR3 in amino acids: CASSSVAGEGETQYF. The DNA of the CDR3 is TGCGCCAGCAGCTCCGTAGCGGGAGAAGGGGAGACCCAGTACTTC.

This clonotype was observed many times. This sequence joins TRBV7-2 and TRBJ1-2; tentatively, D is TRBD1 (6 bases). Germline V gives CDR1 SGHTA, CDR2 FQGNSA. This CDR3 has 13 residues. Trimming cost V 5 bases and J 8 bases, with 15 bases left between them. The CDR3 is CASSVGGVRGYTF. CDR3 DNA sequence: TGTGCCAGCAGCGTAGGGGGGGTACGAGGCTACACCTTC.

This sequence joins TRBV20-1 and TRBJ1-1; tentatively, D is TRBD1 (5 bases). CDR3 length equals 13 residues. The V gene's germline CDR1 is DFQATT and CDR2 SNEGSKA (reference sequence). V lost 8 bases and J 0 bases, leaving 13 bases between the germline ends. In DNA form, the CDR3 reads TGCAGTCCCCGGGGGGGTTTGAACACTGAAGCTTTCTTT. Residues: CSPRGGLNTEAFF.

The chain joins TRBV18 to TRBJ1-1; D is ambiguous. The CDR3 has 14 residues. CDR1 and CDR2 from the germline V gene are KGHSH and LQKENI. Trimming took 8 bases from V and 1 from J, leaving 14 bases between them. This chain's CDR3 is CASHTGSRNTEAFF. CDR3 coding DNA: TGTGCCAGCCACACCGGCTCCAGGAACACTGAAGCTTTCTTT. Full variable domain (outside the CDR3, taken from reference TRBV18 and TRBJ1-1): NAGVMQNPRHLVRRRGQEARLRCSPMKGHSHVYWYRQLPEEGLKFMVYLQKENIIDESGMPKERFSAEFPKEGPSILRIQQVVRGDSAAYFCASHTGSRNTEAFFGQGTRLTVV.

This clonotype was detected ten times or more. V is TRBV2 and J is TRBJ1-2; no clear D. The germline V gene encodes CDR1 SNHLY and CDR2 FYNNEI. Trimming stripped 11 bases from V and 8 bases from J, with 21 bases between. The CDR3 totals 13 residues. CDR3 region: CAGPNDELKGYTF. The CDR3 DNA follows: TGTGCCGGCCCTAATGATGAGTTGAAGGGCTACACCTTC. Based on the CDR3 plus reference TRBV2 and TRBJ1-2, the full variable domain is EPEVTQTPSHQVTQMGQEVILRCVPISNHLYFYWYRQILGQKVEFLVSFYNNEISEKSEIFDDQFSVERPDGSNFTLKIRSTKLEDSAMYFCAGPNDELKGYTFGSGTRLTVV.

The rearrangement links TRBV6-2 or TRBV6-3 to TRBJ1-1; D is uncertain. V was shortened by 7 bases and J by 1 base, with 10 bases between the two germline ends. Germline CDR1 MNHEY, CDR2 SVGEGT. The CDR3 spans 13 residues. The CDR3 loop reads CASTRAENTEAFF. In nucleotides, the CDR3 is TGTGCCAGCACTAGGGCAGAGAACACTGAAGCTTTCTTT.

This rearrangement joins TRBV28 to TRBJ1-4; possibly TRBD1 for D (5 bases). The CDR3 loop spans 15 amino acids. V lost 1 base to trimming and J lost 10 bases, with 16 bases between them. Germline V gene lookup returns CDR1 MDHEN and CDR2 SYDVKM. CDR3 DNA: TGTGCCAGCAGTTTATTGGGGGATTCCGGGGGAAAACTGTTTTTT. It encodes CASSLLGDSGGKLFF.

This clonotype was recorded many times. The genes are TRBV11-2 and TRBJ2-7; D is unresolved. The CDR3 consists of 14 residues. Germline V CDR1 and CDR2: SGHAT, FQNNGV. V lost 1 base and J 2 bases, leaving 9 bases between the germline ends. The CDR3 reads CASSLGVGTYEQYF. The CDR3 coding sequence is TGTGCCAGCAGCTTAGGGGTGGGCACCTACGAGCAGTACTTC.

This CDR3 is CASSQRVQGTPLHF. CDR3 DNA sequence: TGTGCCAGCAGCCAGCGAGTGCAGGGGACACCCCTCCACTTT. The rearrangement links TRBV14 to TRBJ1-6; tentative D call: TRBD1 (6 bases). The CDR3 runs 14 residues. Germline CDR1 is SGHDN and CDR2 is FVKESK. V lost 3 bases, J lost 11 bases, and 14 bases lay in between.